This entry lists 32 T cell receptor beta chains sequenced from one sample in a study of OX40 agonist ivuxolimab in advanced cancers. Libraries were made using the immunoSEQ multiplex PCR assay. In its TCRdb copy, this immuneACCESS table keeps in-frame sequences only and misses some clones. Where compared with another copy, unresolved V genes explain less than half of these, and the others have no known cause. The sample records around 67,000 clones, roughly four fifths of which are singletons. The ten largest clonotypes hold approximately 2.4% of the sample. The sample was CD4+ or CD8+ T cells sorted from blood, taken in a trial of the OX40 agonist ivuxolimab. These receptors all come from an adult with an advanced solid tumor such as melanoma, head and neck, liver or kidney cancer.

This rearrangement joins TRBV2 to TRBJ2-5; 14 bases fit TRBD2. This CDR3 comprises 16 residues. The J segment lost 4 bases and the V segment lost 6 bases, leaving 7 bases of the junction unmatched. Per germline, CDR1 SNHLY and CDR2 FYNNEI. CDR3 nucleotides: TGTGCCAGCAGACCGGGACTAGCGGGAGAGGTAGAGACCCAGTACTTC. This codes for CASRPGLAGEVETQYF.

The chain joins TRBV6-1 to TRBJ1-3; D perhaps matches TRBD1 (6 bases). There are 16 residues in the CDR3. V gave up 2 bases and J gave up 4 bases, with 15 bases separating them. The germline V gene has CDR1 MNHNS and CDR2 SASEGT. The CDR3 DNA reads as TGTGCCAGCAGTGAAAATTTGGGGACAACCGGAAACACCATATATTTT. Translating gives CASSENLGTTGNTIYF.

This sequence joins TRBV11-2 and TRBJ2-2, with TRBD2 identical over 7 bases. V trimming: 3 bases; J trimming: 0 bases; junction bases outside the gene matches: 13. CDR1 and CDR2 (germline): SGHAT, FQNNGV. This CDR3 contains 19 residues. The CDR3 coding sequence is TGTGCCAGCAGCTTTAGGCTGAATCCTAGCGGTGCGAACACCGGGGAGCTGTTTTTT. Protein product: CASSFRLNPSGANTGELFF.

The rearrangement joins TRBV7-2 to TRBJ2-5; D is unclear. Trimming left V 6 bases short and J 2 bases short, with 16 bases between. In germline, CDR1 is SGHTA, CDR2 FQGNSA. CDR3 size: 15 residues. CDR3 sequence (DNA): TGTGCCAGCAGTTTCGGACCGGAGCCGCAAGAGACCCAGTACTTC. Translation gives CASSFGPEPQETQYF.

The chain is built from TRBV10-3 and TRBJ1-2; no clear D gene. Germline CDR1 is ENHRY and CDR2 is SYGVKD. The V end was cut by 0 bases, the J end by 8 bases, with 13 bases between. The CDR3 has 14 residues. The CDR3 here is CAISESGDRGGYTF. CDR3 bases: TGTGCCATCAGTGAGTCGGGAGACCGAGGGGGCTACACCTTC.

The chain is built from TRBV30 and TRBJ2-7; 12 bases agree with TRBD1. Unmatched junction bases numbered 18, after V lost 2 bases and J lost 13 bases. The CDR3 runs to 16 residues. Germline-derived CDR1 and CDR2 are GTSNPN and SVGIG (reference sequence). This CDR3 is CAWSPGGTGGSTPPYF. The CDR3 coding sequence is TGTGCCTGGAGTCCGGGGGGGACAGGGGGCTCTACACCCCCCTACTTC.

CDR3 nucleotide sequence: TGTGCCAGCAGTCCCCTGGGCCCACCTTGGGCTTTCTTT. Its protein product is CASSPLGPPWAFF. The V and J genes are TRBV28 and TRBJ1-1; D is unclear. CDR1 is MDHEN, CDR2 SYDVKM, per germline. V was trimmed by 5 bases and J by 11 bases, leaving 18 bases between them. The CDR3 runs 13 residues.

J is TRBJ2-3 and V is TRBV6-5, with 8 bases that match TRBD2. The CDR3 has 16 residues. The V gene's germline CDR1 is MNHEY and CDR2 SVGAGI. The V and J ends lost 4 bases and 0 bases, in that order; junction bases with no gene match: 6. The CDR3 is CASSSIAGFSTDTQYF. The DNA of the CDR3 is TGTGCCAGCAGTTCCATAGCGGGATTTAGCACAGATACGCAGTATTTT.

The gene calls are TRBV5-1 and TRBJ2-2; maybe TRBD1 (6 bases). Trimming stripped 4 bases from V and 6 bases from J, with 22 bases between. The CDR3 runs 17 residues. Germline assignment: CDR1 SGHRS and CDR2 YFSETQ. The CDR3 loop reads CASSIYPGQLPSGELFF. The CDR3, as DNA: TGCGCCAGCAGCATTTATCCGGGACAACTCCCCTCCGGGGAGCTGTTTTTT.

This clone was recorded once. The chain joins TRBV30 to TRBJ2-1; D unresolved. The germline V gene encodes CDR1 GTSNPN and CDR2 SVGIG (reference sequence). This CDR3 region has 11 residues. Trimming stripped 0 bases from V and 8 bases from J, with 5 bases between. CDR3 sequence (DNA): TGTGCCTGGAGTGTACTCTATGAGCAGTTCTTC. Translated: CAWSVLYEQFF.

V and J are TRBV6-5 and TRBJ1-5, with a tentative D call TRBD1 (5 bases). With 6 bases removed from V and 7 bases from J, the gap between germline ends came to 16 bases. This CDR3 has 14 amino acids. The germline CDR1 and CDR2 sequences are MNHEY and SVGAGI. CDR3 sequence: CASRSQGWDQPQHF. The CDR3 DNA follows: TGTGCCAGCAGATCTCAGGGATGGGACCAGCCCCAGCATTTT.

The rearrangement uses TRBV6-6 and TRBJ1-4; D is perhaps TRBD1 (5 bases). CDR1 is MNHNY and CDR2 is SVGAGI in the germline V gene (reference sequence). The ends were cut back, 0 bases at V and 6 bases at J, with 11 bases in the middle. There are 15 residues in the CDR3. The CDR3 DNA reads TGTGCCAGCAGTTACTCGATACGGGGGGATGAAAAACTGTTTTTT. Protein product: CASSYSIRGDEKLFF.

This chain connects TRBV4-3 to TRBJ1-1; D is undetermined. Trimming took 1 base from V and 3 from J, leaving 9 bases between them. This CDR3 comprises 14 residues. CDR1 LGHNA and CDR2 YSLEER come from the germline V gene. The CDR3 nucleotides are TGCGCCAGCAGCCAAGCCGACCGGTACACTGAAGCTTTCTTT. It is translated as CASSQADRYTEAFF.

The CDR3 DNA sequence: TGTGCCACCAGCAGAGAGGAGGGGACAGTGAACACCGGGGAGCTGTTTTTT. This gives the protein CATSREEGTVNTGELFF. The rearrangement links TRBV15 to TRBJ2-2; maybe TRBD1 (7 bases). In germline, CDR1 is LNHNV, CDR2 YYDKDF (reference sequence). Trimming removed 0 bases at V and 1 base at J, with 12 bases between. CDR3 length: 17 residues. Based on the CDR3 plus reference TRBV15 and TRBJ2-2, the full variable domain is DAMVIQNPRYQVTQFGKPVTLSCSQTLNHNVMYWYQQKSSQAPKLLFHYYDKDFNNEADTPDNFQSRRPNTSFCFLDIRSPGLGDTAMYLCATSREEGTVNTGELFFGEGSRLTVL.

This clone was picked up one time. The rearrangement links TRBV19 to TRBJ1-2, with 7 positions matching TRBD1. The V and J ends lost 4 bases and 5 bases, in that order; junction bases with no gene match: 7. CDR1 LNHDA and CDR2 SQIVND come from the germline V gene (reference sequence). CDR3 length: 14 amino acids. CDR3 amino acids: CASSKTDREYGYTF. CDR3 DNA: TGTGCCAGTAGTAAAACTGACAGGGAGTATGGCTACACCTTC. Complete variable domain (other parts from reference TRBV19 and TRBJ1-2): DGGITQSPKYLFRKEGQNVTLSCEQNLNHDAMYWYRQDPGQGLRLIYYSQIVNDFQKGDIAEGYSVSREKKESFPLTVTSAQKNPTAFYLCASSKTDREYGYTFGSGTRLTVV.

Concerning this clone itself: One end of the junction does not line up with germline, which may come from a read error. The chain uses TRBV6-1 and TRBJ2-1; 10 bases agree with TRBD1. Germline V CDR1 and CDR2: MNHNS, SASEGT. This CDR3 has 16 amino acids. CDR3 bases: TGTGCCAGCAGTGATGTCCGGACAGGGGGGACCAATGGGCAGTTCTTC. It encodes CASSDVRTGGTNGQFF.

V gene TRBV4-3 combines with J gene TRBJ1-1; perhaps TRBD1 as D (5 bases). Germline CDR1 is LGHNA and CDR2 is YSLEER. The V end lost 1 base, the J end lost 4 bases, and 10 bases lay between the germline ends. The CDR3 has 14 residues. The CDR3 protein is CASSQVGGITEAFF. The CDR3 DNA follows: TGCGCCAGCAGCCAAGTTGGGGGGATCACTGAAGCTTTCTTT.

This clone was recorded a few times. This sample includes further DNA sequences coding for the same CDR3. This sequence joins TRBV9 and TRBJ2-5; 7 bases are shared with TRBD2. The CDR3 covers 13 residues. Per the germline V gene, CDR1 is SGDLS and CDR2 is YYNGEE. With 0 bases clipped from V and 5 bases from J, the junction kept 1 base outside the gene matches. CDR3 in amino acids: CASSVDGGETQYF. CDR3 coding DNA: TGTGCCAGCAGCGTAGACGGGGGGGAGACCCAGTACTTC.

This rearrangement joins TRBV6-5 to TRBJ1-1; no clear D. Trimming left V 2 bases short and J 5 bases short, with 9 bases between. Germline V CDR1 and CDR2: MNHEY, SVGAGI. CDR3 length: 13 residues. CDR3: CASSYALGTEAFF. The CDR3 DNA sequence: TGTGCCAGCAGTTACGCCCTAGGGACTGAAGCTTTCTTT.

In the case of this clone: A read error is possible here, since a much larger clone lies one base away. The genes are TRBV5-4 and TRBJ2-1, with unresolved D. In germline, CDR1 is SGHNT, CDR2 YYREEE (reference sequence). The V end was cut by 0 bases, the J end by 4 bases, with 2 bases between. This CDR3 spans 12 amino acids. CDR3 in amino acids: CASSLVYNEQFF. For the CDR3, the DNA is TGTGCCAGCAGCTTGGTATACAATGAGCAGTTCTTC.

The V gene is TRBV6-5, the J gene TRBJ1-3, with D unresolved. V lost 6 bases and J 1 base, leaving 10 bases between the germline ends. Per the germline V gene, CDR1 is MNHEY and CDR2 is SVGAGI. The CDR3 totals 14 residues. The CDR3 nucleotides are TGTGCCAGCAGCCTTATTGGATCTGGAAACACCATATATTTT. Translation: CASSLIGSGNTIYF.

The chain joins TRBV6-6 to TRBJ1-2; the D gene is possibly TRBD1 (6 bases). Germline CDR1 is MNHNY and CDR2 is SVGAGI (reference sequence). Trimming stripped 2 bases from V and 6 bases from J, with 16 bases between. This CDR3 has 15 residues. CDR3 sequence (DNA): TGTGCCAGCAGTTACACAGGGTACCTATCTCATGGCTACACCTTC. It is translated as CASSYTGYLSHGYTF.

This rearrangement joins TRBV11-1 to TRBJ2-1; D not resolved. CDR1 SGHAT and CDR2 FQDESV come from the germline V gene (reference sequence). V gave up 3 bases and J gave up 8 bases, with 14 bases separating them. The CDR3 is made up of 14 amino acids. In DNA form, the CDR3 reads TGTGCCAGCAGCTTGAAAAGGCAGGCCCATGAGCAGTTCTTC. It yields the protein CASSLKRQAHEQFF.

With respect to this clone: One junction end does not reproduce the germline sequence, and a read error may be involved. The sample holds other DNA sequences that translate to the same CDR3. CDR3 protein: CASSFAIQETQYF. CDR3 in DNA: TGTGCCAGCAGTTTCGCTATCCAAGAGACTCAGTACTTC. This sequence joins TRBV27 and TRBJ2-5; D remains unclear. Germline lookup yields CDR1 MNHEY and CDR2 SMNVEV (reference sequence). This CDR3 is built from 13 residues.

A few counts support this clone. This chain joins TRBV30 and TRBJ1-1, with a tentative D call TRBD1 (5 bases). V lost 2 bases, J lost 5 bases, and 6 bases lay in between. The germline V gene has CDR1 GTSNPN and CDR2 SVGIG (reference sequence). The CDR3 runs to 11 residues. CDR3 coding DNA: TGTGCCTGGAGTACAGGAACTGAAGCTTTCTTT. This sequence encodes CAWSTGTEAFF.

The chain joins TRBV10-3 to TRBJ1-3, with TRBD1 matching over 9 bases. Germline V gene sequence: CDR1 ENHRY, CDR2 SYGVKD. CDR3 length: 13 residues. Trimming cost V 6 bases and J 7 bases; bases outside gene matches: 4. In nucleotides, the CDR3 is TGTGCCATCAGCGCCGACAGGGGGAACACCATATATTTT. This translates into CAISADRGNTIYF.

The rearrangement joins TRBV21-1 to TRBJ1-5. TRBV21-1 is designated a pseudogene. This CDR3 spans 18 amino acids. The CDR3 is CASSPPQTQGRSNQPQHF. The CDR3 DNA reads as TGTGCCAGCAGCCCCCCCCAGACCCAGGGACGGAGCAATCAGCCCCAGCATTTT.

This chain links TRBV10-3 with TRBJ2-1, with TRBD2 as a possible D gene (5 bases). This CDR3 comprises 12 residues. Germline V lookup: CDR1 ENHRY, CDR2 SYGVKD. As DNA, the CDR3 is TGTGCTCCCCGGGAACGAGGCAATGAGCAGTTCTTC. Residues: CAPRERGNEQFF.

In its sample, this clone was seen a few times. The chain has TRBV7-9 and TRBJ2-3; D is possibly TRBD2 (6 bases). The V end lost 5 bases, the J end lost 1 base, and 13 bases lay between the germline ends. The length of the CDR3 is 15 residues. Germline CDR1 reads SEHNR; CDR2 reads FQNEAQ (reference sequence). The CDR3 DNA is TGTGCCAGCAGCCTGGTGACGGGGGGCACAGATACGCAGTATTTT. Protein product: CASSLVTGGTDTQYF.

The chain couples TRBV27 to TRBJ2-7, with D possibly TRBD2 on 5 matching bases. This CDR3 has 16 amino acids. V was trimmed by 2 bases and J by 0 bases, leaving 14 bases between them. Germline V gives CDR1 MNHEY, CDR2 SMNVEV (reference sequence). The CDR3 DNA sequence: TGTGCCAGCAGTTTACGGGTCGGGGTACTCTCCTACGAGCAGTACTTC. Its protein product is CASSLRVGVLSYEQYF.

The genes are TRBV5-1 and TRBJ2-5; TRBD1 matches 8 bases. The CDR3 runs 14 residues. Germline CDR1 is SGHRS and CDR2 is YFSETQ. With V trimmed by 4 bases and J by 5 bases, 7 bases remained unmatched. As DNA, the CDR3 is TGCGCCAGCAGCCCTAGGACAGGGCGCGAGACCCAGTACTTC. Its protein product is CASSPRTGRETQYF.

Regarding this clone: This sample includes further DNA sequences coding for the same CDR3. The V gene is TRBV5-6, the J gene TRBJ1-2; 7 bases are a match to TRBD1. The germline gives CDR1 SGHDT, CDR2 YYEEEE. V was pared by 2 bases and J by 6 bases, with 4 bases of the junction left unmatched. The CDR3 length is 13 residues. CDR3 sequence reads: CASSLRQGDGYTF. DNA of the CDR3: TGTGCCAGCAGCTTACGACAGGGCGATGGCTACACCTTC.